These 29 T cell receptor beta chains were sequenced from one sample in a study of blood T cells in healthy people across ages. A J-beta primer mix and a sample-barcoded 5' primer were used in a second PCR of roughly 7 to 12 cycles. TCRdb processed the 5' RACE reads anew with MiXCR; each CDR3 protein has one entry. This sample has around 800,000 distinct CDR3 sequences, with about 55% found just once. The sequencing input was blood. These receptors were collected from a man older than 75 in good health.

To note about this clonotype: This could be a read error, since a much larger clone is one nucleotide away. This rearrangement joins TRBV29-1 to TRBJ2-7; D might be TRBD2 (7 bases). The J call is in doubt because the DNA end fits TRBJ2-5 better. CDR1 is SQVTM and CDR2 is ANQGSEA in the germline V gene. The CDR3 consists of 12 residues. The CDR3 sequence is CRVDKGGETQYF. The CDR3 coding sequence is TGCCGCGTTGATAAGGGGGGGGAGACCCAGTACTTC.

This clonotype was seen a few times. This chain connects TRBV10-3 to TRBJ2-4; D not resolved. The CDR3 contains 16 residues. Germline V gives CDR1 ENHRY, CDR2 SYGVKD. Trimming took off 0 bases at V and 8 bases at J, with 17 bases between the two ends. CDR3 coding DNA: TGTGCCATCAGTGAGTCCATCTTTCTTCAGGAAGACATTCAGTACTTC. The encoded protein is CAISESIFLQEDIQYF.

The chain combines TRBV29-1 with TRBJ1-2; tentatively, D is TRBD1 (6 bases). The CDR3 length is 13 residues. CDR1 and CDR2 from the germline V gene are SQVTM and ANQGSEA. The V gene lost 8 bases and the J gene lost 3 bases, with 16 bases spanning the gap. CDR3 sequence reads: CSLSRGGDYGYTF. CDR3 nucleotide sequence: TGCAGCCTTTCGAGGGGGGGGGACTATGGCTACACCTTC. Full variable domain (missing parts from reference TRBV29-1 and TRBJ1-2): SAVISQKPSRDICQRGTSLTIQCQVDSQVTMMFWYRQQPGQSLTLIATANQGSEATYESGFVIDKFPISRPNLTFSTLTVSNMSPEDSSIYLCSLSRGGDYGYTFGSGTRLTVV.

This clonotype came up a few times. The chain combines TRBV20-1 with TRBJ1-2; D perhaps matches TRBD1 (6 bases). This CDR3 is 11 amino acids long. Germline lookup yields CDR1 DFQATT and CDR2 SNEGSKA (reference sequence). V lost 5 bases and J lost 3, with 7 bases in between. The CDR3 here is CSAGTYYGYTF. The CDR3 DNA reads TGCAGTGCTGGGACATACTATGGCTACACCTTC.

In its sample, this clonotype was seen a few times. Sequence at one end of the junction differs from germline and may be a read error. The genes are TRBV7-2 and TRBJ1-1; D remains unclear. The germline V gene has CDR1 SGHTA and CDR2 FQGNSA. The CDR3 sequence is 14 residues long. The CDR3: CASGLTDLDTEAFF. Written as DNA, the CDR3 is TGTGCCAGCGGCTTAACGGATCTGGACACTGAAGCTTTCTTT. Full variable domain (rest looked up from reference TRBV7-2 and TRBJ1-1): GAGVSQSPSNKVTEKGKDVELRCDPISGHTALYWYRQSLGQGLEFLIYFQGNSAPDKSGLPSDRFSAERTGGSVSTLTIQRTQQEDSAVYLCASGLTDLDTEAFFGQGTRLTVV.

On this clonotype: A read error may be the cause here, since a much bigger clone is one base away. The chain recombines TRBV12-3 or TRBV12-4 with TRBJ2-3; D call uncertain. Trimming shortened V by 7 bases and J by 4 bases, and 15 bases separated the two germline ends. CDR3 length equals 14 residues. CDR3: CASTVCVVADTQYF. The DNA of the CDR3 is TGTGCCAGCACCGTGTGTGTGGTAGCAGATACGCAGTATTTT.

This sequence joins TRBV29-1 and TRBJ1-4; TRBD1 matches 8 bases. The V gene end was trimmed by 6 bases and the J gene end by 5 bases; junction bases not matched to a gene: 8. The CDR3 has 14 residues. Per germline, CDR1 SQVTM and CDR2 ANQGSEA. In nucleotides, the CDR3 is TGCAGCGTCGCGACAGGGGTCCTGAATGAAAAACTGTTTTTT. It yields the protein CSVATGVLNEKLFF.

This chain joins TRBV6-1 and TRBJ1-2; no firm D call. CDR3 length: 13 residues. Germline assignment: CDR1 MNHNS and CDR2 SASEGT. V was clipped by 1 base and J by 4 bases, with 7 bases between them. The CDR3 loop reads CASSEEMVYGYTF. For the CDR3, the DNA is TGTGCCAGCAGTGAAGAGATGGTCTATGGCTACACCTTC.

The chain couples TRBV12-3 or TRBV12-4 to TRBJ1-1, with 7 nucleotides matching TRBD1. The junction had 11 bases not matched to a gene; V was cut back by 6 bases and J by 1 base. The CDR3 has 16 amino acids. CDR3 DNA: TGTGCCAGCAGCCCTAGACAGGGCGTAACGAACACTGAAGCTTTCTTT. Translating gives CASSPRQGVTNTEAFF.

This clonotype came up a few times. The chain links TRBV9 to TRBJ2-1, with TRBD2 matching over 8 bases. V lost 6 bases, J lost 2 bases, and 7 bases stayed unmatched. This CDR3 region has 15 residues. The germline CDR1 and CDR2 sequences are SGDLS and YYNGEE. The CDR3, as DNA: TGTGCCAGCAAACGGGGGGGAGATGCCTACAATGAGCAGTTCTTC. Translating gives CASKRGGDAYNEQFF.

With respect to this clonotype: A read error may explain this, as a much larger clone is one base away. The chain recombines TRBV6-1 with TRBJ2-5, with D possibly TRBD1 on 5 matching bases. The CDR3 runs to 13 residues. Germline V gene sequence: CDR1 MNHNS, CDR2 SASEGT. The CDR3 DNA reads as TGTACCAGCAGTGAAGCTACAAGGGGTGTTCAGTACTTC. Translating it yields CTSSEATRGVQYF.

This clonotype was seen more than once but under ten times. The chain has TRBV3-1 and TRBJ1-5, with D hard to call. V lost 0 bases, J lost 4 bases, and 4 bases lay in between. The germline V gene has CDR1 LGHDT and CDR2 YNNKEL (reference sequence). The CDR3 loop spans 13 amino acids. This chain's CDR3 is CASSQDPNQPQHF. In DNA, the CDR3 is TGTGCCAGCAGCCAAGACCCTAATCAGCCCCAGCATTTT.

This clonotype has more than one count but fewer than ten. V and J are TRBV5-1 and TRBJ1-2; no clear D. Per the germline V gene, CDR1 is SGHRS and CDR2 is YFSETQ. V lost 0 bases and J lost 2, with 8 bases in between. The CDR3 is 14 amino acids. The CDR3 sequence is CASSLEGRNYGYTF. DNA for the CDR3: TGCGCCAGCAGCTTGGAAGGCAGAAACTATGGCTACACCTTC.

The chain couples TRBV7-2 to TRBJ2-5; D uncertain. The CDR3 totals 14 residues. The V gene lost 3 bases and the J gene lost 1 base, with 9 bases spanning the gap. Germline V gives CDR1 SGHTA, CDR2 FQGNSA. CDR3 sequence: CASSFGPSQETQYF. CDR3 bases: TGTGCCAGCAGCTTTGGCCCATCCCAAGAGACCCAGTACTTC.

V usage is TRBV2 and J usage is TRBJ1-1; 7 bases map to TRBD1. V dropped 7 bases and J dropped 1; count of bases not matched to a gene: 3. The CDR3 length is 13 residues. From germline, CDR1 is SNHLY and CDR2 FYNNEI. The DNA of the CDR3 is TGTGCCAGCACACGGACAGGGAACACTGAAGCTTTCTTT. Amino acids: CASTRTGNTEAFF.

The genes are TRBV21-1 and TRBJ2-6; TRBD1 is taken as the D call from the table, unchecked against the DNA. TRBV21-1 is a recognized pseudogene. This CDR3 has 14 amino acids. The CDR3 sequence: CASTRPLPRGVLTF. Written as DNA, the CDR3 is TGTGCCAGCACCCGACCTCTGCCTAGGGGGGTCCTGACTTTC.

The chain combines TRBV29-1 with TRBJ2-3, with D possibly being TRBD2 (5 bases). CDR3 length: 11 residues. V lost 7 bases and J 7 bases, leaving 12 bases between the germline ends. Per germline, CDR1 SQVTM and CDR2 ANQGSEA. The CDR3 nucleotides are TGCAGCGCTTACACGGGGAATACGCAGTATTTT. It yields the protein CSAYTGNTQYF.

The J gene is TRBJ2-5, the V gene TRBV7-3; 7 bases are shared with TRBD2. The CDR3 has 16 residues. CDR1 is SGHTA, CDR2 FQGTGA, per germline. The V gene end was trimmed by 2 bases and the J gene end by 1 base; junction bases not matched to a gene: 7. The CDR3 coding sequence is TGTGCCAGCAGCTTAGCTCCTAGCGGAGTCCAAGAGACCCAGTACTTC. It is translated as CASSLAPSGVQETQYF.

A few counts support this clonotype. The chain links TRBV28 to TRBJ2-7; no clear D. The CDR3 runs to 14 residues. Germline values: CDR1 MDHEN, CDR2 SYDVKM. Trimming pared 3 bases from V and 2 bases from J, leaving 11 bases between. CDR3 DNA: TGTGCCAGCAGTTTTACCGGCAGAACCTACGAGCAGTACTTC. This gives the protein CASSFTGRTYEQYF.

The chain links TRBV7-2 to TRBJ1-1; D is unresolved. In germline, CDR1 is SGHTA, CDR2 FQGNSA. The CDR3 contains 14 residues. Trimming cost V 4 bases and J 1 base, with 10 bases left between them. CDR3 DNA: TGTGCCAGCAGCTCCTGGGGAGGGAACACTGAAGCTTTCTTT. Translating it yields CASSSWGGNTEAFF.

V is TRBV13 and J is TRBJ2-5; 9 bases line up with TRBD1. V lost 4 bases to trimming and J lost 11 bases; unmatched junction nucleotides: 14. CDR3 length: 15 residues. In germline, CDR1 is PRHDT, CDR2 FYEKMQ (reference sequence). CDR3 sequence reads: CASSSPGQGLNEQYF. The CDR3 DNA is TGTGCCAGCAGCTCACCGGGACAGGGACTAAATGAGCAGTACTTC. The whole variable domain, remainder taken from reference TRBV13 and TRBJ2-5, is AAGVIQSPRHLIKEKRETATLKCYPIPRHDTVYWYQQGPGQDPQFLISFYEKMQSDKGSIPDRFSAQQFSDYHSELNMSSLELGDSALYFCASSSPGQGLNEQYFGPGTRLLVL.

The rearrangement uses TRBV6-1 and TRBJ2-7; 8 bases map to TRBD2. V lost 6 bases and J lost 7; bases outside the gene matches: 20. This CDR3 contains 17 residues. Per the germline V gene, CDR1 is MNHNS and CDR2 is SASEGT. The CDR3 DNA reads as TGTGCCAGCAGGGCCCTAGCGGGCCTGGATTTCCGCAATGAGCAGTACTTC. This translates into CASRALAGLDFRNEQYF.

This clonotype was detected only a few times. The chain carries TRBV20-1 and TRBJ2-7; unclear D gene. With 5 bases removed from V and 2 bases from J, the gap between germline ends came to 10 bases. The CDR3 sequence is 12 residues long. Germline V CDR1 and CDR2: DFQATT, SNEGSKA (reference sequence). In DNA, the CDR3 is TGCAGTGCTTGCCCGGCTACCTACGAGCAGTACTTC. It yields the protein CSACPATYEQYF.

This clonotype showed up many times. This sequence joins TRBV9 and TRBJ2-7; TRBD2 matches at 12 bases. Germline CDR1 and CDR2: SGDLS and YYNGEE. The CDR3 length is 14 residues. Germline trimming cut 3 bases from V and 8 bases from J; bases unmatched to any gene: 6. The CDR3 coding sequence is TGTGCCAGCAGCGGGACTAGCGGGATGGAGAAGCAGTACTTC. It encodes CASSGTSGMEKQYF.

As for this clonotype: A much larger clone sits a single nucleotide away, making a read error possible. The gene calls are TRBV27 and TRBJ2-1; D ambiguous. The CDR3 runs to 16 residues. With 5 bases removed from V and 0 bases from J, the gap between germline ends came to 14 bases. Germline loops: CDR1 MNHEY, CDR2 SMNVEV (reference sequence). The CDR3 is CASSHLQVFSYNEQFF. The CDR3 DNA is TGTGCCAGCAGTCATCTGCAGGTATTCTCCTACAATGAGCAGTTCTTC.

V and J are TRBV7-9 and TRBJ1-2, with unresolved D. Germline V gene lookup returns CDR1 SEHNR and CDR2 FQNEAQ (reference sequence). The V gene lost 5 bases and the J gene lost 0 bases, with 10 bases spanning the gap. The CDR3 is made up of 14 amino acids. The CDR3, as DNA: TGTGCCAGCAGCACCAGTTTCTCTAACTATGGCTACACCTTC. It encodes CASSTSFSNYGYTF.

This clonotype has only a few counts. The V and J genes are TRBV20-1 and TRBJ2-4; D may be TRBD1 (5 bases). The CDR3 loop spans 13 amino acids. Germline V lookup: CDR1 DFQATT, CDR2 SNEGSKA (reference sequence). The V end was cut by 0 bases, the J end by 13 bases, with 16 bases between. CDR3 region: CSARDRVGIEQYF. In DNA, the CDR3 is TGCAGTGCTAGAGACAGGGTTGGAATAGAGCAGTACTTC.

This clonotype was seen just once. The chain carries TRBV2 and TRBJ2-1; TRBD2 aligns across 9 bases. The germline V gene encodes CDR1 SNHLY and CDR2 FYNNEI. The CDR3 has 14 amino acids. The V segment lost 11 bases and the J segment 4 bases; nucleotides outside the gene matches: 9. The DNA of the CDR3 is TGTGCCGGTTTAGCGGGAGAGGGGTACAATGAGCAGTTCTTC. Protein product: CAGLAGEGYNEQFF. Looking up the rest from reference TRBV2 and TRBJ2-1 gives the full variable domain: EPEVTQTPSHQVTQMGQEVILRCVPISNHLYFYWYRQILGQKVEFLVSFYNNEISEKSEIFDDQFSVERPDGSNFTLKIRSTKLEDSAMYFCAGLAGEGYNEQFFGPGTRLTVL.

In its sample, this clonotype was seen once. The chain recombines TRBV18 with TRBJ1-2, with TRBD1 as a possible D gene (5 bases). V was pared by 0 bases and J by 4 bases, with 15 bases between. CDR3 length: 16 residues. Per germline, CDR1 KGHSH and CDR2 LQKENI. CDR3 in amino acids: CASSPPGRGRSYGYTF. CDR3 coding DNA: TGTGCCAGCTCACCACCGGGACGGGGCCGGAGCTATGGCTACACCTTC.